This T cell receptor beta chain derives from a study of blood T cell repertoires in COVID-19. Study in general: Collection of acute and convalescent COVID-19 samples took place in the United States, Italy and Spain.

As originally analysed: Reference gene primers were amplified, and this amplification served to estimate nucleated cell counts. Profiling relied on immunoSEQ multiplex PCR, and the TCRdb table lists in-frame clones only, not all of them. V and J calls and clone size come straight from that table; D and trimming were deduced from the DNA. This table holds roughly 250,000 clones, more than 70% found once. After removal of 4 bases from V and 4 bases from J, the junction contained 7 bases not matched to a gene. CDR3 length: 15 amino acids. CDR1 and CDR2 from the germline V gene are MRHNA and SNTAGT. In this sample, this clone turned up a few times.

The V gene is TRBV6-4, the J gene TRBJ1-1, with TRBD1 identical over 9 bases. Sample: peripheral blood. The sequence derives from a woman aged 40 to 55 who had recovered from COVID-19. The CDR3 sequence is CASSAHRDRATEAFF. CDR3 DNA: TGTGCCAGCAGTGCCCACCGGGACAGGGCCACTGAAGCTTTCTTT.